The 8 T cell receptor beta chains given below trace back to one sample, sequenced in a study of cytomegalovirus exposure and HLA in healthy donors. The PCR had 60 Vbeta and 13 Jbeta primers. Some clones are missing from TCRdb's copy, which holds only in-frame ones; the method was immunoSEQ multiplex PCR. The repertoire holds about 190,000 clones, with about 77% as singletons. The sequencing sample was made of PBMCs. Receptors originate from a woman aged 30 to 39 in good health and CMV-seropositive.

The chain is built from TRBV9 and TRBJ1-6; D is unclear. Per the germline V gene, CDR1 is SGDLS and CDR2 is YYNGEE. Trimming pared 4 bases from V and 7 bases from J, leaving 15 bases between. This CDR3 is built from 15 residues. CDR3 coding DNA: TGTGCCAGCAGCTTTGGAGCGGATTGGAATTCACCCCTCCACTTT. Amino acids: CASSFGADWNSPLHF.

J is TRBJ1-1 and V is TRBV6-6; D might be TRBD1 (5 bases). This CDR3 is 14 amino acids long. Germline CDR1 and CDR2: MNHNY and SVGAGI (reference sequence). V was pared by 2 bases and J by 11 bases, with 18 bases between. The CDR3 DNA follows: TGTGCCAGCAGTTACCCAGGGCTTCTCGGTGCGGCTTTCTTT. Its protein product is CASSYPGLLGAAFF.

The chain is built from TRBV27 and TRBJ2-7, with D perhaps matching TRBD1 (7 bases). The CDR3 runs 14 residues. From germline, CDR1 is MNHEY and CDR2 SMNVEV (reference sequence). Deletions cut 5 bases from V and 4 bases from J, with 15 bases between. This CDR3 reads CASSRQGGKYEQYF. CDR3 bases: TGTGCCAGCAGTCGACAGGGAGGTAAGTACGAGCAGTACTTC.

This clone was observed a few times. The CDR3 DNA is TGTGCCAGCAGTGTAAAACGGGGGGCAGGGTACGAGCAGTACTTC. Amino acids: CASSVKRGAGYEQYF. The chain is built from TRBV6-1 and TRBJ2-7; a possible D gene is TRBD2 (7 bases). The CDR3 loop spans 15 amino acids. Germline CDR1 is MNHNS and CDR2 is SASEGT. The V gene lost 4 bases and the J gene lost 4 bases, with 17 bases spanning the gap.

The chain has TRBV5-1 and TRBJ2-5, with D unresolved. The V and J ends lost 3 bases and 3 bases respectively, with 9 bases between them. CDR3 length equals 13 residues. CDR1 is SGHRS and CDR2 is YFSETQ in the germline V gene. The CDR3 region is CASSSRIKETQYF. The CDR3 DNA is TGCGCCAGCAGCTCGAGAATAAAAGAGACCCAGTACTTC.

About this clone: This CDR3 is also generated by other DNA sequences in the sample. The chain recombines TRBV7-2 with TRBJ1-1, with D possibly being TRBD1 (5 bases). CDR1 and CDR2 from the germline V gene are SGHTA and FQGNSA. The V gene lost 3 bases and the J gene lost 1 base, with 6 bases spanning the gap. The CDR3 extends over 13 amino acids. The CDR3 reads CASSFTGNTEAFF. The CDR3 bases are TGTGCCAGCAGCTTCACAGGGAACACTGAAGCTTTCTTT. The full variable domain, with the rest looked up from reference TRBV7-2 and TRBJ1-1, is GAGVSQSPSNKVTEKGKDVELRCDPISGHTALYWYRQSLGQGLEFLIYFQGNSAPDKSGLPSDRFSAERTGGSVSTLTIQRTQQEDSAVYLCASSFTGNTEAFFGQGTRLTVV.

This rearrangement joins TRBV6-6 to TRBJ1-4; D uncertain. The germline V and J ends were trimmed by 2 bases and 8 bases, with 9 bases remaining between them. The CDR3 has 13 residues. The germline gives CDR1 MNHNY, CDR2 SVGAGI (reference sequence). The CDR3 loop reads CASSYIVLEKLFF. As DNA, the CDR3 is TGTGCCAGCAGTTACATAGTCTTGGAAAAACTGTTTTTT.

This rearrangement joins TRBV4-2 to TRBJ2-2; no clear D. Germline values: CDR1 LGHNA, CDR2 YNFKEQ. Deletions cut 4 bases from V and 6 bases from J, with 6 bases between. This CDR3 has 12 amino acids. CDR3 region: CASSLVAGELFF. The CDR3 nucleotides are TGTGCCAGCAGCCTAGTCGCCGGGGAGCTGTTTTTT.